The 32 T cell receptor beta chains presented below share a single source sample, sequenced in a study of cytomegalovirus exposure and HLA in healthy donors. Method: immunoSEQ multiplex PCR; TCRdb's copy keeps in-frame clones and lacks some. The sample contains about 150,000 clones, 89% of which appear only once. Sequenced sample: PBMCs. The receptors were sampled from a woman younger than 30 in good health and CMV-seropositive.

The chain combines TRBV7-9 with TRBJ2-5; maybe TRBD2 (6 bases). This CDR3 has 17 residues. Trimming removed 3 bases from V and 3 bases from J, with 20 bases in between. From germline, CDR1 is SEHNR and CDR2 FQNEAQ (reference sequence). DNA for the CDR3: TGTGCCAGCAGCTTGTACGTTAACAATGGAGGGGAAGAGACCCAGTACTTC. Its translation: CASSLYVNNGGEETQYF.

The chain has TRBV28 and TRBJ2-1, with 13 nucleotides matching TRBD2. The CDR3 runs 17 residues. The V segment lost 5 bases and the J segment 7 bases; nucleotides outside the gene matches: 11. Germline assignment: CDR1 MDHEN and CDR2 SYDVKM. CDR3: CASSGLLAGGPRNEQFF. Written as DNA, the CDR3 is TGTGCCAGCAGTGGATTACTAGCGGGGGGGCCAAGAAATGAGCAGTTCTTC.

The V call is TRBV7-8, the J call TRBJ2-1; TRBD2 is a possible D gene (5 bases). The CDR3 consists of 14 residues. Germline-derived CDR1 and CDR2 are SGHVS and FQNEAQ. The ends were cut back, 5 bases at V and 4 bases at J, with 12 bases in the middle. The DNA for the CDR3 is TGTGCCAGCAGCGAATGGACGGGGTACAATGAGCAGTTCTTC. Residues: CASSEWTGYNEQFF.

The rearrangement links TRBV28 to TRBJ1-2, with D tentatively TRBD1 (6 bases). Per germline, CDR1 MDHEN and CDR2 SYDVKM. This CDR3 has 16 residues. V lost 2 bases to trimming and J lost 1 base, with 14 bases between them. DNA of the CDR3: TGTGCCAGCAGTTTACTTTTGGGGGCGGGTAACTATGGCTACACCTTC. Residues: CASSLLLGAGNYGYTF.

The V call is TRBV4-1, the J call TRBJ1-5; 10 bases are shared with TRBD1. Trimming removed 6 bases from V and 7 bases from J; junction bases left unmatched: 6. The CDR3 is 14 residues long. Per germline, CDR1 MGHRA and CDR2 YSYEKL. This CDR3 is CASRMTGGGQPQHF. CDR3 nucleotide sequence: TGCGCCAGCAGAATGACAGGGGGCGGACAGCCCCAGCATTTT.

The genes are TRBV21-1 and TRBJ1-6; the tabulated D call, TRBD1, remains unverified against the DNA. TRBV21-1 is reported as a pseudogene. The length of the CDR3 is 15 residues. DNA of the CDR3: TGTGCCAGCAGCCTAAGGACAGGCAAAAATTCACCCCTCCACTTT. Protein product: CASSLRTGKNSPLHF.

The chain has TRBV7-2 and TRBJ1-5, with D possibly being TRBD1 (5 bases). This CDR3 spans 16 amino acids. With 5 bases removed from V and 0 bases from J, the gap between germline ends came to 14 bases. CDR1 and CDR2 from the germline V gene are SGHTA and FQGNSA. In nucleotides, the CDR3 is TGTGCCAGCAGCCTCAGACCGGGGGGTAGCAATCAGCCCCAGCATTTT. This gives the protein CASSLRPGGSNQPQHF.

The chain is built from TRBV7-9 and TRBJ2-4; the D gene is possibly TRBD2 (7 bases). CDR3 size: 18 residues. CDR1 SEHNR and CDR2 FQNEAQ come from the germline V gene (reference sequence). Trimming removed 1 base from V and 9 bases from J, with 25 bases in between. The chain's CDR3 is CASSLGWGGPSKQGIQYF. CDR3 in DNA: TGTGCCAGCAGCTTAGGGTGGGGAGGGCCTTCTAAACAGGGCATTCAGTACTTC.

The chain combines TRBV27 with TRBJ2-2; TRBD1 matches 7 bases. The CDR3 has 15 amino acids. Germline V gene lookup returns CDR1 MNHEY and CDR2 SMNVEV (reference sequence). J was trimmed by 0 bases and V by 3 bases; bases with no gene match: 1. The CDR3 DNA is TGTGCCAGCAGTTTGGGACAGACGAACACCGGGGAGCTGTTTTTT. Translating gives CASSLGQTNTGELFF.

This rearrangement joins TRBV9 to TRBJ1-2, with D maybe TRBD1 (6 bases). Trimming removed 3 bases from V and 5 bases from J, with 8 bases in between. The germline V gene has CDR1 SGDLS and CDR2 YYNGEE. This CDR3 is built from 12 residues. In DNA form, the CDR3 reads TGTGCCAGCAGCGGACAGGATTATGGCTACACCTTC. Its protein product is CASSGQDYGYTF.

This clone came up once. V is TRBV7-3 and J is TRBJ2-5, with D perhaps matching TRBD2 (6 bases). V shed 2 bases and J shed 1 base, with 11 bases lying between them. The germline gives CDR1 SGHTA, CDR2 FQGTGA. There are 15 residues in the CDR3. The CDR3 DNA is TGTGCCAGCAGCTTAGAGGCGGGGTCCCAAGAGACCCAGTACTTC. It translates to CASSLEAGSQETQYF.

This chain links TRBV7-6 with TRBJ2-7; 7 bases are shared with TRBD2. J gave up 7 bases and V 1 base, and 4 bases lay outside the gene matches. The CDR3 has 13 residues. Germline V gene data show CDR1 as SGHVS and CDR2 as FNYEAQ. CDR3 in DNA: TGTGCCAGCAGCTTAGGACTAGCTCAGGAGCAGTACTTC. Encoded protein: CASSLGLAQEQYF.

The DNA of the CDR3 is TGCGCCAGCAGCCCGAGAGAGCGGGGATTTGACTATGGCTACACCTTC. The encoded protein is CASSPRERGFDYGYTF. This chain connects TRBV5-1 to TRBJ1-2; no definite D call. Deletions cut 4 bases from V and 3 bases from J, with 19 bases between. This CDR3 contains 16 residues. Per germline, CDR1 SGHRS and CDR2 YFSETQ.

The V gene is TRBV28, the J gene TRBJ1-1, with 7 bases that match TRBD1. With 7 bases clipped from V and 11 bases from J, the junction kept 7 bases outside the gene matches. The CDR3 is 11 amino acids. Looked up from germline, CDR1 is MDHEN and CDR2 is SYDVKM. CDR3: CASTSDRAAFF. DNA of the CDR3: TGTGCCAGCACCTCTGACAGGGCTGCTTTCTTT.

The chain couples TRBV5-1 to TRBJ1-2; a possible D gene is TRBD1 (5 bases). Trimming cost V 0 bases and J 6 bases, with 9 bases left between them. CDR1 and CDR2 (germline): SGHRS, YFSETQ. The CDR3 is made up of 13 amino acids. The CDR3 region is CASSLGPGHGYTF. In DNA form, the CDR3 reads TGCGCCAGCAGCTTGGGGCCAGGGCATGGCTACACCTTC.

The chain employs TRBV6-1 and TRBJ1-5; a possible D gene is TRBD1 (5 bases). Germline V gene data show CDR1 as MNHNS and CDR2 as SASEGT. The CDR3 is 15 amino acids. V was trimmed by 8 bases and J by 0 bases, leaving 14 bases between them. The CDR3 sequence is CASFPGPYSNQPQHF. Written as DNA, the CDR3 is TGTGCCAGCTTTCCAGGGCCCTATAGCAATCAGCCCCAGCATTTT.

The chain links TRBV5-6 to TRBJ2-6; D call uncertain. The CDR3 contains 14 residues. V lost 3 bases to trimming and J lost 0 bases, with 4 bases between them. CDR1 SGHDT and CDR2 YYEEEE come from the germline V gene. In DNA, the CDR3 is TGTGCCAGCAGCTACTTCTCTGGGGCCAACGTCCTGACTTTC. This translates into CASSYFSGANVLTF. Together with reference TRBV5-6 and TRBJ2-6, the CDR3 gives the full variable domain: DAGVTQSPTHLIKTRGQQVTLRCSPKSGHDTVSWYQQALGQGPQFIFQYYEEEERQRGNFPDRFSGHQFPNYSSELNVNALLLGDSALYLCASSYFSGANVLTFGAGSRLTVL.

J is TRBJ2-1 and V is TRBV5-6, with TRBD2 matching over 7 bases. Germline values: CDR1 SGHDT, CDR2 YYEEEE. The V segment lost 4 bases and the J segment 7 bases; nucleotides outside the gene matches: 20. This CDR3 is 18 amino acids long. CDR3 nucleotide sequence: TGTGCCAGCAGCCAACCCCGAACCCAGCTGGGAGGGAGGAATGAGCAGTTCTTC. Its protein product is CASSQPRTQLGGRNEQFF.

The CDR3 region is CASSLDGAGLDTDTQYF. In DNA, the CDR3 is TGTGCCAGCAGCTTAGATGGTGCGGGACTAGACACAGATACGCAGTATTTT. The chain recombines TRBV7-9 with TRBJ2-3, with 8 positions matching TRBD2. The V gene's germline CDR1 is SEHNR and CDR2 FQNEAQ (reference sequence). The length of the CDR3 is 17 residues. V shed 1 base, J shed 2 bases, and the junction held 8 bases outside the gene matches.

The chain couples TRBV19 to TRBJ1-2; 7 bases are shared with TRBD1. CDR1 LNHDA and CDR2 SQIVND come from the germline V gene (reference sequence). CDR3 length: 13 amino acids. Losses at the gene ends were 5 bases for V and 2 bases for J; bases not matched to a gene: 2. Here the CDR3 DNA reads TGTGCCAGTAGTCCGGGACAGAACTATGGCTACACCTTC. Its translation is CASSPGQNYGYTF.

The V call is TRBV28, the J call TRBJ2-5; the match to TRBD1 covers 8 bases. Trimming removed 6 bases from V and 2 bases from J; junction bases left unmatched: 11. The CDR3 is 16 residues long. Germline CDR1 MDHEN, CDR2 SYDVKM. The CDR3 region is CASSSPDRVGQETQYF. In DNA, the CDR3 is TGTGCCAGCAGCTCACCGGACAGGGTGGGACAAGAGACCCAGTACTTC.

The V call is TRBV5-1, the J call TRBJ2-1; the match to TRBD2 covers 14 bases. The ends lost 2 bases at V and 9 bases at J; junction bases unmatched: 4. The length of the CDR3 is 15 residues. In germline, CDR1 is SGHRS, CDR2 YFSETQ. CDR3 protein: CASSFWTSGGTEQFF. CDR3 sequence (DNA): TGCGCCAGCAGCTTTTGGACTAGCGGGGGGACTGAGCAGTTCTTC.

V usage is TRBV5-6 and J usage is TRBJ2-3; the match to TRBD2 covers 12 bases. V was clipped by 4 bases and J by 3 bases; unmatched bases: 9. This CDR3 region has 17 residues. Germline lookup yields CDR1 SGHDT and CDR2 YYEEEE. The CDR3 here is CASSHYLAGGPTDTQYF. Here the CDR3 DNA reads TGTGCCAGCAGCCACTACCTAGCGGGGGGGCCTACAGATACGCAGTATTTT.

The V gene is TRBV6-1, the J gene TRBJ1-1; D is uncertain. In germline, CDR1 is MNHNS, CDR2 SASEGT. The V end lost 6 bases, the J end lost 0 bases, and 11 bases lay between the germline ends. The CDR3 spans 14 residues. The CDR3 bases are TGTGCCAGCAGCCGGAGCGGGGTGAACACTGAAGCTTTCTTT. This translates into CASSRSGVNTEAFF.

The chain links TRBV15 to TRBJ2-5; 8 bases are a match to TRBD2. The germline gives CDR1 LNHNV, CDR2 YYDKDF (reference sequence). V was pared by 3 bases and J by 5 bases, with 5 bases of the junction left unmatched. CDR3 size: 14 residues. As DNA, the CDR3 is TGTGCCACCAGCAGGGGACTAGGGAGCGAGACCCAGTACTTC. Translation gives CATSRGLGSETQYF.

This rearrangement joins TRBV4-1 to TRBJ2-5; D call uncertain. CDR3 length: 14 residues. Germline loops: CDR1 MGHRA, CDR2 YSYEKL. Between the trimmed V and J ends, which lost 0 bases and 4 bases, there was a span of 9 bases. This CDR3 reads CASSQEGVRETQYF. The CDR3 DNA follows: TGCGCCAGCAGCCAAGAGGGCGTGCGAGAGACCCAGTACTTC.

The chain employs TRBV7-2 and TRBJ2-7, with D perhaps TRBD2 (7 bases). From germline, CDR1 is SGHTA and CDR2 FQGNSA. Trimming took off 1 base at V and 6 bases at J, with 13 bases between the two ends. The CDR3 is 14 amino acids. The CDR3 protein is CASSLVGGPGEQYF. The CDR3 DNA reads TGTGCCAGCAGCTTAGTGGGGGGGCCTGGCGAGCAGTACTTC.

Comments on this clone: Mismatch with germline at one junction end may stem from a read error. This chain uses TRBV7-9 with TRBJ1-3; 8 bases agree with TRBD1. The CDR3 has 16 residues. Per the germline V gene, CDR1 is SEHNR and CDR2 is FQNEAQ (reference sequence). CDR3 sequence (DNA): TGTGCCAGCAGCCAAGGACAGGGCCTCTCTGGAAACACCATGTATTTT. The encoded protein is CASSQGQGLSGNTMYF.

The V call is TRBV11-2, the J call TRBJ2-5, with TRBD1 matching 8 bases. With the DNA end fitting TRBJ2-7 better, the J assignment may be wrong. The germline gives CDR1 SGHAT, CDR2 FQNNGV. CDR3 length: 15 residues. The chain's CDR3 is CASSMTGVLDYEQYF. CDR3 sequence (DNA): TGTGCCAGCAGCATGACAGGGGTTTTAGACTACGAGCAGTACTTC.

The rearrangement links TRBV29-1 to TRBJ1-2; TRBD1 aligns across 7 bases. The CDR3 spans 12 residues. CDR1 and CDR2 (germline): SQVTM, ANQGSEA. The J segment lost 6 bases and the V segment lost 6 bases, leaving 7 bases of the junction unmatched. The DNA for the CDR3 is TGCAGCGTGACGACCGACAGGGATGGCTACACCTTC. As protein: CSVTTDRDGYTF.

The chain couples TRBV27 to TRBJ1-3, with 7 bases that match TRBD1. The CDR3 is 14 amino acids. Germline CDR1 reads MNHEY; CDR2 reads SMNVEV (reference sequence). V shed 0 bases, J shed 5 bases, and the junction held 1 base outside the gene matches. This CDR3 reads CASSLSGQRNTIYF. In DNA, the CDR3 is TGTGCCAGCAGTTTATCGGGACAGCGAAACACCATATATTTT.

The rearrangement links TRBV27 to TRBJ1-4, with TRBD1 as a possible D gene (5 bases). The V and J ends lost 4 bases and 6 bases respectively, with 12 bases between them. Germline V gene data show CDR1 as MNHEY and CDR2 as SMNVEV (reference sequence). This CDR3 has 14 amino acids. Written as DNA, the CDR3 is TGTGCCAGCAGTTGGAGGGGCGGGGATGAAAAACTGTTTTTT. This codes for CASSWRGGDEKLFF.